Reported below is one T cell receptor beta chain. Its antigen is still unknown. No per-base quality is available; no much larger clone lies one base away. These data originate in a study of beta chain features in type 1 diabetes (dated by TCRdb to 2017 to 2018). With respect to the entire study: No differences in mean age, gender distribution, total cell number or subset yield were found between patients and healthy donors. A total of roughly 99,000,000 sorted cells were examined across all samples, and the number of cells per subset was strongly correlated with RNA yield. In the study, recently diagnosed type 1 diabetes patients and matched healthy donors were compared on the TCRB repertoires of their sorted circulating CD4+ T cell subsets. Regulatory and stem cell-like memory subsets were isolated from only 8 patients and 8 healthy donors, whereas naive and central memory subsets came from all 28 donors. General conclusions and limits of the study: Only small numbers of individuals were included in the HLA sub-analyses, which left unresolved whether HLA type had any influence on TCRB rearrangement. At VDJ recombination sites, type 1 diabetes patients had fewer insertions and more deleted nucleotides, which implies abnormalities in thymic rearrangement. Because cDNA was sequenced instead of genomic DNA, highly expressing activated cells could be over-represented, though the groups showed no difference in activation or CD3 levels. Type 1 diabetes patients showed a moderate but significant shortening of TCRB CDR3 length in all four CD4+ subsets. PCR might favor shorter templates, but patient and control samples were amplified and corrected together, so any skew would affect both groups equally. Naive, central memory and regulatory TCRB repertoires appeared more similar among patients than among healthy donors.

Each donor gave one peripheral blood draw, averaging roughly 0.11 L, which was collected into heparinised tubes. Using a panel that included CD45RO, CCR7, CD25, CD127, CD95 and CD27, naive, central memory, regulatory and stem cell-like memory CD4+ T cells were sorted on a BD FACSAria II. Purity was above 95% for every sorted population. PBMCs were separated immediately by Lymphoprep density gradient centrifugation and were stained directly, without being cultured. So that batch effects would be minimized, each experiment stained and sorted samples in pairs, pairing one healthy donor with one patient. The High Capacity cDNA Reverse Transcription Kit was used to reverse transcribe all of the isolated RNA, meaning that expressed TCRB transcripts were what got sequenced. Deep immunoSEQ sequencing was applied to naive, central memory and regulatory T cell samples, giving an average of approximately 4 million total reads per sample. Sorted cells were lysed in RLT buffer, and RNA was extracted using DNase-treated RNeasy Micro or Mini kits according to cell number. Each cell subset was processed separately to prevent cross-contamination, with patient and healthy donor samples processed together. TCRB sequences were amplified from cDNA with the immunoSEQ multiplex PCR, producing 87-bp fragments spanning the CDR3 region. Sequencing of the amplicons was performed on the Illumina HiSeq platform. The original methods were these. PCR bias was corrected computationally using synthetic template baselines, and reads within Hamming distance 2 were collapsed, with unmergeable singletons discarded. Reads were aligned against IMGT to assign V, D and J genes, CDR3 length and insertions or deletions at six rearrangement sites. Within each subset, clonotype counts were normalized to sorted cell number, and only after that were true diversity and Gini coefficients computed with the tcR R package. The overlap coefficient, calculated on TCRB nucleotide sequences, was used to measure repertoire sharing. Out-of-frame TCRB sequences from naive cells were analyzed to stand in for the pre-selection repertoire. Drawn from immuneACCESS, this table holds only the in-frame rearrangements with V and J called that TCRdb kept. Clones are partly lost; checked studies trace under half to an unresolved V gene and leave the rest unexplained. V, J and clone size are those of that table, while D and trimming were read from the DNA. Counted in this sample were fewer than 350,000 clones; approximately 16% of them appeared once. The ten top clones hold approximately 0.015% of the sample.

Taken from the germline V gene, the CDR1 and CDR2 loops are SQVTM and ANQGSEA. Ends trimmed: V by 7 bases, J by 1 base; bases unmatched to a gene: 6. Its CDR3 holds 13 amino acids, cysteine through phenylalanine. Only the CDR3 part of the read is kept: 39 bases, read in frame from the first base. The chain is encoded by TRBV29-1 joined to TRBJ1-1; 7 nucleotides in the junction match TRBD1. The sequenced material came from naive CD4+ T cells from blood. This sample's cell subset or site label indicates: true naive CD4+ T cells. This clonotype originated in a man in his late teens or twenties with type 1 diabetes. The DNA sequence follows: TGCAGCGCTAAGGGACAGCCGAACACTGAAGCTTTCTTT. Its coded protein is CSAKGQPNTEAFF.